This T cell receptor (beta chain) was profiled in a study of identical twins listed by TCRdb under 2016. Context from the whole study: To test whether fetal clonotypes persist, this study deep-sequenced TCR alpha and beta repertoires from monozygotic twins, from unrelated adults of various ages, and from cord blood. To rule out contamination, replicate twin experiments were performed at different times with different library preparation protocols.

As regards this clonotype: The antigen this receptor binds is unknown. No much larger clone exists at a distance of one base, and base qualities are not known.

The germline V gene gives CDR1 as MNHEY and CDR2 as SVGEGT. The CDR3 goes from the cysteine to the phenylalanine over 16 residues. Just the 48-base CDR3 DNA is kept, in frame starting at base 1. V was cut back by 4 bases and J by 0 bases, leaving a gap of 14 bases between them. All donors were healthy Caucasians. The twin cohort comprised three pairs of female monozygotic twins, all aged about 18 to 29 years. Positive isolation kits from Invitrogen were used to isolate CD4+ and CD8+ T cell populations. Library creation used 5' RACE. Sequencing instrument: Illumina HiSeq 2000. Template switching added a universal primer binding site, and the final cDNA carried a unique molecular identifier that allowed TCR cDNA molecules to be counted accurately. First-strand cDNA for TCR alpha and beta chains was synthesized from specific primers in the conserved constant-segment region. To control for contamination, every cDNA library was double barcoded, receiving both a SMART-Mk sample barcode and Illumina barcodes. TruSeq adapter sequences along with Illumina sample barcodes were introduced in two successive PCR steps. The Illumina HiSeq platform was used with custom primers to sequence TCR alpha and beta cDNA libraries. Processing in the source paper ran as follows. Unique molecular identifiers were extracted from raw reads with MiGEC, and CDR3 positions were determined with MiXCR. Recombination models were inferred per individual with the repgenHMM and IGoR tools using an EM algorithm. Shared clonotype analysis was performed with the tcR package in R, normalizing sharing by the product of cloneset sizes. To study raw recombination without the effects of thymic and clonal selection, out-of-frame nonproductive sequences were analyzed. Starting from the raw public reads, TCRdb applied fastp trimming at Q25, assembled clones with MiXCR and retained in-frame beta chains. Entries that share a CDR3 protein sequence are merged under the most common genes and DNA. What appears here as the V and J calls and clone size reflects TCRdb's work, not the paper's. The sample records about 220,000 distinct CDR3 sequences, 5.5% to 7.5% of which are singletons. The top ten constitute less than 15% of the sample.

Beyond this particular receptor, the publication reports: Zero-insertion analyses could be partly confounded by invariant T cells such as MAIT and iNKT, though diverse VJ usage argued against such confounding for most clonotypes. In monozygotic twins, recombination models systematically underestimated out-of-frame TCR alpha sharing, but the models matched the sharing seen between unrelated individuals. Because the same donors could not be followed over many years, conclusions were based on cross-sectional statistical analysis. Out-of-frame TCR alpha sequences shared between twins showed an excess of low generation-probability sequences compared with coincidental sharing between unrelated individuals. Abundant cord blood beta clonotypes had fewer insertions, young adult naive repertoires showed a similar but weaker trend, and memory repertoires showed no such trend. A weaker excess of twin sharing was found in beta out-of-frame sequences because the signal-to-noise ratio was lowered by fewer shared sequences.

These data are also associated with another study on T cells expressing NK-cell markers. From that second study: In sorted CD3+CD56+NKG2C+, CD3+CD56+NKG2C- and CD3+CD56-NKG2C+ T-cell subsets from 7 or 8 donors, TCR beta-chain repertoires were profiled. Seven of the eight sequenced donors were HCMV-seropositive and one was HCMV-seronegative. To restrict sorting to alphabetaTCR-expressing T cells, an anti-gammadeltaTCR antibody was added in several experiments. In six donors, the dominant CD3+CD56+NKG2C+ clonotypes were among the top 10 CD8+ clonotypes and accounted for roughly 1.0-7.5% of CD8+ T cells. Those dominant clonotypes were again the most abundant among CD3+CD56-NKG2C+ cells in several donors, at about 25-60.1%. Whether the expanded NKG2C-expressing T cell clones were specific for HCMV antigens was left unclear. The eight sequenced donors were randomly selected healthy volunteers, three men and five women. A commercial ELISA kit detecting HCMV-specific IgG in serum was used to determine HCMV serostatus. MIGEC was used to demultiplex reads and group reads by UMI, and MiTCR was used to assemble and quantify clonotypes. To remove erroneous sequences, TCR cDNA sequences were retained only when supported by two or more reads. The tcR package was used for downstream repertoire analysis, with clonotypes matched between fractions based on CDR3 nucleotide sequence plus V segment. VDJmatch was used to annotate antigen specificity against VDJdb, with one amino acid substitution in CDR3 allowed.

The sequence joins TRBV6-2 or TRBV6-3 to TRBJ2-3; the D gene remains uncertain. The specimen was CD8+ T cells sorted from blood. The receptor was isolated from a woman aged 18-29 years in good health. CDR3 sequence: CASSSLFGPSTDTQYF. At the DNA level, the sequence is TGTGCCAGCAGTTCTCTTTTTGGACCTAGCACAGATACGCAGTATTTT.